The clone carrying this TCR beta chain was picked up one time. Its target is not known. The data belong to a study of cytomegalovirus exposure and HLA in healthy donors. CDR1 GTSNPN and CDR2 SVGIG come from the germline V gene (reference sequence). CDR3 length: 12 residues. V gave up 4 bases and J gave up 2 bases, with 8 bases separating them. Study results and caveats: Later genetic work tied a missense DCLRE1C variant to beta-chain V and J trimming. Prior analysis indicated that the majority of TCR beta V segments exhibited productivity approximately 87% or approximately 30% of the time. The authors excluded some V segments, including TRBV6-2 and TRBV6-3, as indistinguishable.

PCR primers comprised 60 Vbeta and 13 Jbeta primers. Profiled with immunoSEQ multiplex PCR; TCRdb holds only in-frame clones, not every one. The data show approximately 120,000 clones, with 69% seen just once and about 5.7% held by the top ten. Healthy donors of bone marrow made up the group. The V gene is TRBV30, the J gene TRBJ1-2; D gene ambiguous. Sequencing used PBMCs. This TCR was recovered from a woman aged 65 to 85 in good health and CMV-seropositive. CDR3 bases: TGTGCCTGGAATGCGGTGAACTATGGCTACACCTTC. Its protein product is CAWNAVNYGYTF.